The entry that follows covers one T cell receptor (beta chain) sequence. Its target is not known. Antigen-specific CD4+ T cells expanded by the ViraFEST assay with viral peptide pools were then sequenced. CD4+ T cells were isolated after about eleven days of culture. All study participants received two doses of BNT162b2 or mRNA-1273 vaccine. The data were obtained in a study of vaccination effects on CD4 cells after COVID-19. Study-wide context: Samples that were drawn after vaccination came a median of 72 days after the second dose.

The assay was immunoSEQ multiplex PCR, and TCRdb's table has in-frame clones only and misses some. The repertoire holds tens of thousands of clones, with roughly 79% as singletons. The V gene's germline CDR1 is MNHEY and CDR2 SVGEGT. This CDR3 has 15 residues. V was pared by 5 bases and J by 7 bases, with 6 bases of the junction left unmatched. This chain joins TRBV6-2 or TRBV6-3 and TRBJ1-6; 9 bases align to TRBD1. Sequencing used CD4+ T cells from PBMCs cultured with HCoV-OC43 spike peptides, obtained after COVID-19 vaccination. Subset specified: HCoV-OC43 spike overlapping peptide pool stimulation. The clonotype was recovered from a human donor who received a COVID-19 vaccine. The DNA of the CDR3 is TGTGCCAGCAGTCTACCGGGACAGGGCAATTCACCCCTCCACTTT. This gives the protein CASSLPGQGNSPLHF.